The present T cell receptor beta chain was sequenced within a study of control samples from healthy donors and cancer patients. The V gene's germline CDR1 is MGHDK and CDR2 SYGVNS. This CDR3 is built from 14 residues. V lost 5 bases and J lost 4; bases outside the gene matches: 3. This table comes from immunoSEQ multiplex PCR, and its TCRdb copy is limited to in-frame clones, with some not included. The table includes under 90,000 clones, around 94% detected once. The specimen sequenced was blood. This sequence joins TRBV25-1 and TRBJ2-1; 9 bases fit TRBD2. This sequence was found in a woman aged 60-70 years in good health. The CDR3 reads CASSPAGGYNEQFF. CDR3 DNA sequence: TGTGCCAGCAGTCCGGCGGGAGGGTACAATGAGCAGTTCTTC.